This TCR beta chain was profiled in a study of T-cell memory formation after mild COVID-19. CDR1 is ENHRY, CDR2 SYGVKD, per germline. CDR3 length: 15 amino acids. The ends were cut back, 7 bases at V and 0 bases at J, with 12 bases in the middle. TCRdb reprocessed the 5' RACE reads with MiXCR, giving one entry per CDR3 protein. This table holds about 260,000 distinct CDR3 sequences, around 8% found once. This clonotype was observed a few times. The V and J genes are TRBV10-3 and TRBJ2-2; either TRBD1 or TRBD2 may fit D (5 bases each). The sample consisted of PBMCs or a T cell subset sorted from them (not recorded which). The origin of this receptor is a man aged 18 to 30 who had mild COVID-19 (a few samples of this study predate the infection). Cell type and time point are not known. The CDR3 spells CAITRDGSNTGELFF. The CDR3 DNA reads as TGTGCCATCACTCGGGACGGATCGAACACCGGGGAGCTGTTTTTT.